This entry describes one TCR beta chain. The antigen this receptor binds is unknown. No base qualities exist here, and no much larger clone lies one base off it. At one collaborating source in Seattle, patients were enrolled during active infection and were followed longitudinally through the course of disease. The collaborating institutions used their own protocols to collect whole blood in K2EDTA tubes. For TCRbeta analysis, collaborator samples were shipped as frozen whole blood, as isolated PBMCs, or as DNA extracted from either sample type. The data derive from a study of blood T cell repertoires in COVID-19 (dated by TCRdb to 2020 to 2022). Describing the broader study: Samples covering the acute and convalescent phases of COVID-19 were provided by collaborators in the United States, Italy and Spain. HLA class I and class II types, where available, came from metadata supplied by the sample provider rather than from assay-based typing. Subjects who had been exposed to COVID-19, were actively infected with it, or had recovered from it provided the deeply sampled blood TCRbeta repertoires that made up the dataset. The repertoires were made available in a free public database intended to serve as a resource for research on the immune response to SARS-CoV-2. The samples were drawn from the first 160 participants of the ongoing ImmuneRACE study and from more than 1,000 subjects provided by 6 global collaborators. Nearly every sample came with metadata listing a de-identified subject ID, COVID-19 status, age in years and sex. The prospective study material was composed of cDNA or gDNA derived from T cells, B-cell-depleted T cells, or PBMCs. The full study reports these points: The amount of clinical and demographic metadata varied by source and participant and was provided uncurated.

Inclusive of the bounding cysteine and phenylalanine, the CDR3 is 14 residues long. This entry keeps only the CDR3 DNA: 42 bases, framed from base 1. The germline V gene supplies CDR1 MRHNA and CDR2 SNTAGT. Trimming costs V 0 bases and J 6 bases, and their ends lie 11 bases apart. TCRbeta CDR3 regions were amplified from genomic DNA by means of the immunoSEQ Assay, a bias-controlled multiplex PCR. The original methods were these. The number of nucleated cells in each sample was estimated from the amplification of reference gene primers within the assay. To quantify the absolute abundance of each unique TCRbeta CDR3 rearrangement, sequence reads were collapsed and filtered. For each sample, productive Simpson clonality was calculated as the square root of Simpson's diversity index over productive rearrangements. TCRdb provides this immuneACCESS table in a form limited to in-frame rearrangements. Some clones are lacking; in checked studies, under half of them reflect an unresolved V gene, and why the rest are absent is not known. That table supplies the V and J calls and clone size; D and trimming were determined from the DNA. The sample table contains 140,000 or so clones; only one count was recorded for about 88% of them. The ten top clones hold 2.5% to 3% of the sample.

The TCR sequence derives from a human donor with COVID-19, enrolled during active disease. The donor label of this sample is uncertain. The sample comprised peripheral blood. Rearrangement joined TRBV6-4 to TRBJ1-2, with a weak D call of TRBD1 (5 bases match). The DNA sequence is as follows: TGTGCCAGCAGTGACTCTTCAGGGATCCATGGCTACACCTTC. It encodes CASSDSSGIHGYTF.